This T cell receptor beta chain was identified in a study of cytomegalovirus exposure and HLA in healthy donors. Study-level points and caveats: Cytomegalovirus association was assigned to under 200 TCR beta chains. Specificity for CMV antigens was confirmed in vitro for a few of the CMV-associated chains. Accurate prediction of most subjects' HLA-A and HLA-B alleles from TCR beta sequences was reported.

The CDR3 runs to 14 residues. Germline V gene data show CDR1 as SGHRS and CDR2 as YFSETQ. V trimming: 7 bases; J trimming: 3 bases; junction bases outside the gene matches: 8. Primers: 60 Vbeta forward and 13 Jbeta reverse. Measured with immunoSEQ multiplex PCR; TCRdb has only the in-frame clones, and not every one. The sample includes roughly 110,000 clones, about 77% of them seen just once. As regards this clone: Antigen specificity is unknown.

The sample consisted of PBMCs. This clonotype was sampled from a woman in her thirties in good health and CMV-seropositive. V gene TRBV5-1 combines with J gene TRBJ2-7, with TRBD1 matching 9 bases. The CDR3, as DNA: TGCGCCAGCTCAAATTCGGGACAGGGCTACGAGCAGTACTTC. Residues: CASSNSGQGYEQYF. The full variable domain, rest sourced from reference TRBV5-1 and TRBJ2-7, is KAGVTQTPRYLIKTRGQQVTLSCSPISGHRSVSWYQQTPGQGLQFLFEYFSETQRNKGNFPGRFSGRQFSNSRSEMNVSTLELGDSALYLCASSNSGQGYEQYFGPGTRLTVT.